These T cell receptor beta chains were read from a single sample in a study of cytomegalovirus exposure and HLA in healthy donors. Assay: immunoSEQ multiplex PCR; the TCRdb copy retains only in-frame clones and omits some. The table includes some 120,000 clones, 75% to 85% detected once. The sample taken for sequencing was PBMCs. The receptors come from a man aged 30 to 45 in good health and CMV-seronegative. Each CDR3 is given with its conserved first and last residue. D genes are given only for firm matches. Size is omitted from some rows. Given values are once, few, many or a class for expanded clones.

d_call	clone_size	v_call	j_call	cdr3_aa	cdr3_nt
.	.	TRBV28	TRBJ2-3	CASSPFITGKQYF	TGTGCCAGCAGTCCGTTTATCACGGGGAAGCAGTATTTT
.	.	TRBV6-1	TRBJ2-3	CASSSRRDTQYF	TGTGCCAGCAGTAGTCGGAGAGATACGCAGTATTTT
.	.	TRBV9	TRBJ2-5	CASSANNGGPRETQYF	TGTGCCAGCAGCGCTAACAACGGGGGACCGAGGGAGACCCAGTACTTC
.	.	TRBV11-2	TRBJ2-2	CASSYKFGELFF	TGTGCCAGCAGCTACAAATTCGGGGAGCTGTTTTTT
.	.	TRBV7-2	TRBJ1-5	CASSWGRGVQPQHF	TGTGCCAGCAGCTGGGGCAGGGGTGTTCAGCCCCAGCATTTT
.	.	TRBV10-3	TRBJ1-3	CAIVSDTSSGNTIYF	TGTGCCATCGTTTCGGACACGAGCTCTGGAAACACCATATATTTT
TRBD1	.	TRBV7-9	TRBJ1-3	CASSLVGQALVPFNTIYF	TGTGCCAGCAGCTTAGTGGGACAGGCCCTTGTCCCCTTTAACACCATATATTTT
.	.	TRBV9	TRBJ1-2	CASSVVVTDRLTNYGYTF	TGTGCCAGCAGCGTAGTCGTCACTGACAGACTTACTAACTATGGCTACACCTTC
TRBD2	once	TRBV4-3	TRBJ2-7	CARSQHFLAGEFSYEQYF	TGCGCCCGCAGCCAACACTTCTTAGCGGGAGAGTTTTCCTACGAGCAGTACTTC
TRBD1	.	TRBV19	TRBJ1-1	CASSSVTGQGIRNTEAFF	TGTGCCAGTAGTTCGGTAACGGGACAGGGGATCCGGAACACTGAAGCTTTCTTT
TRBD2	.	TRBV28	TRBJ2-6	CASSHGLAGASGANVLTF	TGTGCCAGCAGTCATGGACTAGCGGGAGCATCTGGGGCCAACGTCCTGACTTTC
.	.	TRBV28	TRBJ1-1	CASTTDFNTEAFF	TGTGCCAGCACGACGGACTTTAACACTGAAGCTTTCTTT
TRBD1	.	TRBV30	TRBJ2-3	CAWSKGYRGPSTDTQYF	TGTGCCTGGAGTAAAGGCTACAGGGGCCCTAGCACAGATACGCAGTATTTT
.	.	TRBV29-1	TRBJ1-2	CSVSQRVNGYTF	TGCAGCGTCAGTCAGCGGGTTAACGGCTACACCTTC
.	few	TRBV10-2	TRBJ1-3	CASSGAVSSGNTIYF	TGCGCCAGCAGTGGAGCTGTGAGCTCTGGAAACACCATATATTTT
.	.	TRBV29-1	TRBJ1-3	CSVEDLEVEQGNSGNTIYF	TGCAGCGTTGAAGACTTAGAAGTGGAACAGGGTAACTCTGGAAACACCATATATTTT
.	.	TRBV10-2	TRBJ2-2	CASSEEANTGELFF	TGCGCCAGCAGTGAGGAGGCGAACACCGGGGAGCTGTTTTTT
.	.	TRBV30	TRBJ2-1	CACLVESSPYNEQFF	TGTGCCTGCCTGGTAGAGTCATCCCCCTACAATGAGCAGTTCTTC
TRBD1	.	TRBV29-1	TRBJ2-1	CSVERQGTDEQFF	TGCAGCGTCGAAAGACAGGGTACGGATGAGCAGTTCTTC
TRBD1	.	TRBV28	TRBJ1-1	CASSFEGAFGRNTEAFF	TGTGCCAGCAGTTTCGAGGGGGCATTCGGTAGGAACACTGAAGCTTTCTTT
TRBD2	.	TRBV6-5	TRBJ2-7	CASRRSGVNSYEQYF	TGTGCCAGCAGAAGGAGCGGGGTTAATTCCTACGAGCAGTACTTC
.	.	TRBV10-3	TRBJ1-3	CAISESYSPSGNTIYF	TGTGCCATCAGTGAGTCTTACAGTCCCTCTGGAAACACCATATATTTT
.	few	TRBV29-1	TRBJ1-2	CSESPCGEHYGYTF	TGCAGCGAGTCCCCCTGCGGGGAGCACTATGGCTACACCTTC
.	.	TRBV5-1	TRBJ2-1	CASATTRDNYNEQFF	TGCGCCAGCGCAACTACCAGGGACAACTACAATGAGCAGTTCTTC
.	.	TRBV9	TRBJ2-2	CASSVVSPGELFF	TGTGCCAGCAGCGTAGTATCTCCCGGGGAGCTGTTTTTT
.	.	TRBV18	TRBJ2-1	CASSPPISYNEQFF	TGTGCCAGCTCACCCCCCATCTCCTACAATGAGCAGTTCTTC
TRBD2	.	TRBV28	TRBJ2-7	CASNPLMTSGPSYEQYF	TGTGCCAGCAACCCTCTTATGACTAGCGGGCCTTCCTACGAGCAGTACTTC
TRBD2	.	TRBV19	TRBJ2-1	CATTKREGTNEQFF	TGTGCCACCACTAAGCGGGAGGGTACGAATGAGCAGTTCTTC
TRBD1	.	TRBV7-2	TRBJ1-1	CASGQGVNTEAFF	TGTGCCAGCGGTCAGGGGGTAAACACTGAAGCTTTCTTT
.	.	TRBV7-2	TRBJ2-7	CASSQTSGYTYEQYF	TGTGCCAGCAGCCAAACGAGCGGTTATACCTACGAGCAGTACTTC
TRBD1	.	TRBV29-1	TRBJ1-2	CSVEDETGGVYGYTF	TGCAGCGTTGAAGATGAAACAGGGGGTGTCTATGGCTACACCTTC
.	.	TRBV27	TRBJ2-2	CASSVFLTGELFF	TGTGCCAGCAGTGTTTTCTTAACCGGGGAGCTGTTTTTT
TRBD2	.	TRBV5-4	TRBJ2-7	CASSRAGAYEQYF	TGTGCCAGCAGCCGGGCGGGAGCCTACGAGCAGTACTTC
.	once	TRBV29-1	TRBJ2-7	CSVEGSPYEQYF	TGCAGCGTTGAAGGCAGTCCCTACGAGCAGTACTTC
.	.	TRBV28	TRBJ1-2	CASSRGGDGYGYTF	TGTGCCAGCAGTCGGGGGGGGGACGGATATGGCTACACCTTC
.	.	TRBV10-1	TRBJ1-1	CASSTGTPNTEAFF	TGCGCCAGCAGTACCGGGACTCCGAACACTGAAGCTTTCTTT
.	.	TRBV14	TRBJ2-7	CASSQSVLSSYEQYF	TGTGCCAGCAGCCAATCTGTCCTAAGCTCCTACGAGCAGTACTTC
TRBD1	.	TRBV25-1	TRBJ2-2	CASTRTGYTGELFF	TGTGCCAGCACTCGGACAGGGTATACCGGGGAGCTGTTTTTT
TRBD2	few	TRBV4-3	TRBJ2-7	CASSQDTSGSIYEQYF	TGCGCCAGCAGCCAAGACACTAGCGGGAGTATTTACGAGCAGTACTTC
TRBD1	.	TRBV30	TRBJ2-5	CAWSGTGTGSRNSGETQYF	TGTGCCTGGAGTGGCACCGGGACAGGTAGTAGAAATTCGGGAGAGACCCAGTACTTC
.	few	TRBV27	TRBJ2-7	CASSLLGGVIEQYF	TGTGCCAGCAGTTTATTGGGGGGAGTCATCGAGCAGTACTTC
.	.	TRBV6-5	TRBJ1-3	CASSYRDDSGNTIYF	TGTGCCAGCAGTTACCGGGATGACTCTGGAAACACCATATATTTT
TRBD1	once	TRBV6-1	TRBJ2-3	CASGQGIWADTQYF	TGTGCCAGTGGACAGGGCATATGGGCAGATACGCAGTATTTT
TRBD1	few	TRBV9	TRBJ1-1	CASSEGTEEAFF	TGTGCCAGCAGCGAAGGGACAGAGGAAGCTTTCTTT
.	.	TRBV9	TRBJ2-1	CASSVGQYNEQFF	TGTGCCAGCAGCGTAGGGCAGTACAATGAGCAGTTCTTC
TRBD2	.	TRBV7-2	TRBJ2-5	CASSRTSGQETQYF	TGTGCCAGCAGCCGAACTAGCGGTCAAGAGACCCAGTACTTC
.	.	TRBV4-2	TRBJ1-2	CASSQASDSFNYGYPF	TGTGCCAGCAGCCAAGCCTCGGACAGTTTCAACTATGGCTACCCCTTC
.	.	TRBV5-4	TRBJ2-1	CASSLGQGSYNEQFF	TGTGCCAGCAGCTTGGGCCAGGGGTCCTACAATGAGCAGTTCTTC
.	once	TRBV13	TRBJ2-1	CASSSPETGEQFF	TGTGCCAGCAGCTCACCCGAAACTGGTGAGCAGTTCTTC
.	.	TRBV21-1	TRBJ2-5	CASTSRVLAGEVGETQYF	TGTGCCAGCACCTCCAGGGTGCTAGCGGGAGAGGTAGGAGAGACCCAGTACTTC
TRBD2	.	TRBV6-5	TRBJ2-1	CASSSLAGELWDEQFF	TGTGCCAGCAGTTCTCTAGCGGGAGAGCTTTGGGATGAGCAGTTCTTC
.	.	TRBV6-6	TRBJ1-2	CASSYEGQTYGYTF	TGTGCCAGCAGTTACGAGGGACAAACTTATGGCTACACCTTC
TRBD1	.	TRBV6-4	TRBJ2-2	CASGEQGDTGELFF	TGTGCCAGCGGGGAGCAGGGGGACACCGGGGAGCTGTTTTTT
TRBD1	.	TRBV7-2	TRBJ1-5	CASSPWTGINQPQHF	TGTGCCAGCAGCCCATGGACAGGGATAAATCAGCCCCAGCATTTT
TRBD1	.	TRBV7-8	TRBJ1-3	CASTWTGGSGNTIYF	TGTGCCAGCACATGGACAGGAGGGTCTGGAAACACCATATATTTT
TRBD1	once	TRBV27	TRBJ1-2	CASSPHTLTKLGQGAGYTF	TGTGCCAGCAGTCCTCACACCCTCACTAAATTGGGACAGGGCGCTGGCTACACCTTC
.	.	TRBV10-3	TRBJ2-7	CAISGQGYEQYF	TGTGCCATCAGTGGGCAGGGGTACGAGCAGTACTTC